One sample yielded the 13 T cell receptor beta chains listed below, sequenced in a study of read filtering for tumor transcriptome and immune sequencing. Molecular barcoded adaptors covering alpha/delta and beta/gamma chains were used on approximately 400 ng RNA. TCRdb redid the calling of the reads with MiXCR, one entry per CDR3 protein. The table shows 30,000 to 40,000 distinct CDR3 sequences, with approximately 10% occurring only once. Source material: a population of CD138-negative cells sorted from bone marrow. The source is a donor at least 40 years old with multiple myeloma.

The chain uses TRBV19 and TRBJ1-2; D perhaps matches TRBD1 (6 bases). Germline CDR1 is LNHDA and CDR2 is SQIVND (reference sequence). V lost 7 bases and J 0 bases, leaving 18 bases between the germline ends. There are 16 residues in the CDR3. CDR3 in amino acids: CASNPHEKGANYGYTF. In DNA form, the CDR3 reads TGTGCCAGTAACCCCCACGAGAAGGGGGCTAACTATGGCTACACCTTC. The whole variable domain, filled in from reference TRBV19 and TRBJ1-2, reads DGGITQSPKYLFRKEGQNVTLSCEQNLNHDAMYWYRQDPGQGLRLIYYSQIVNDFQKGDIAEGYSVSREKKESFPLTVTSAQKNPTAFYLCASNPHEKGANYGYTFGSGTRLTVV.

This clonotype has more than one count but fewer than ten. Being one base from a much bigger clone, this may be a read error. V is TRBV10-3 and J is TRBJ1-5, with D perhaps TRBD1 (6 bases). Germline loops: CDR1 ENHRY, CDR2 SYGVKD. CDR3 size: 14 residues. The V end lost 10 bases, the J end lost 5 bases, and 18 bases lay between the germline ends. CDR3 sequence reads: CATKRGAQDQPQHF. Written as DNA, the CDR3 is TGTGCCACCAAACGGGGGGCGCAGGATCAGCCCCAGCATTTT.

This clonotype was counted many times. The chain joins TRBV29-1 to TRBJ2-3; D gene ambiguous. This CDR3 region has 12 residues. Germline CDR1 reads SQVTM; CDR2 reads ANQGSEA. The CDR3 protein is CTGWANTDTQYF. The CDR3 region has the DNA TGCACGGGTTGGGCCAACACAGATACGCAGTATTTT.

This clonotype was seen many times. The chain has TRBV6-5 and TRBJ2-5; TRBD2 might be the D (5 bases). The CDR3 consists of 12 residues. Per the germline V gene, CDR1 is MNHEY and CDR2 is SVGAGI. Trimming removed 9 bases from V and 4 bases from J, with 12 bases in between. CDR3 residues: CASEEGGETQYF. Written as DNA, the CDR3 is TGTGCCAGTGAAGAAGGAGGAGAGACCCAGTACTTC.

Ten or more counts support this clonotype. The chain links TRBV28 to TRBJ1-3, with D unclear. V dropped 4 bases and J dropped 9 bases, with 7 bases sitting between them. The CDR3 is made up of 11 amino acids. Per germline, CDR1 MDHEN and CDR2 SYDVKM. CDR3 sequence: CASSSRGTIYF. The CDR3 nucleotides are TGTGCCAGCAGTTCCCGGGGCACCATATATTTT.

This clonotype is labeled as medium-sized. The chain uses TRBV28 and TRBJ2-1, with D unclear. V gave up 6 bases and J gave up 8 bases, with 8 bases separating them. This CDR3 comprises 11 residues. Looked up from germline, CDR1 is MDHEN and CDR2 is SYDVKM. The DNA for the CDR3 is TGTGCCAGCAGACGCCGCGATGAGCAGTTCTTC. This sequence encodes CASRRRDEQFF. Looking up the rest from reference TRBV28 and TRBJ2-1 gives the full variable domain: DVKVTQSSRYLVKRTGEKVFLECVQDMDHENMFWYRQDPGLGLRLIYFSYDVKMKEKGDIPEGYSVSREKKERFSLILESASTNQTSMYLCASRRRDEQFFGPGTRLTVL.

There are many counts of this clonotype. This rearrangement joins TRBV20-1 to TRBJ2-3, with D hard to call. Germline V lookup: CDR1 DFQATT, CDR2 SNEGSKA (reference sequence). Trimming took 5 bases from V and 3 from J, leaving 3 bases between them. This CDR3 region has 10 residues. CDR3 nucleotides: TGCAGTGCTTCGACAGATACGCAGTATTTT. Amino acids: CSASTDTQYF.

About this clonotype itself: Likely a read error: the CDR3 ends without its conserved phenylalanine or tryptophan. V usage is TRBV29-1 and J usage is TRBJ2-3; 7 bases fit TRBD2. This CDR3 contains 13 residues. Germline CDR1 and CDR2: SQVTM and ANQGSEA. The CDR3 protein is CSGRDTSTDTQYL. In DNA form, the CDR3 reads TGCAGTGGGAGGGATACTAGCACAGATACGCAGTATCTT.

This clonotype came up many times. The chain combines TRBV28 with TRBJ2-7, with a possible D match to TRBD2 (6 bases). The CDR3 covers 16 residues. The V and J ends lost 4 bases and 3 bases respectively, with 19 bases between them. Germline loops: CDR1 MDHEN, CDR2 SYDVKM. CDR3 nucleotides: TGTGCCAGCAGTTCTTATAGGACCGGGACTTTCTACGAGCAGTACTTC. Translation: CASSSYRTGTFYEQYF.

A note on this clonotype: This could be a read error, since a much larger clone is one nucleotide away. The chain employs TRBV28 and TRBJ2-3, with TRBD1 matching 7 bases. Unmatched junction bases numbered 6, after V lost 6 bases and J lost 6 bases. Per the germline V gene, CDR1 is MDHEN and CDR2 is SYDVKM. The CDR3 extends over 13 amino acids. In nucleotides, the CDR3 is TGTGCCAGCAGGGACAGGAATAGCGATACGCAGTATTTT. Translated, it gives CASRDRNSDTQYF.

This clonotype appeared a few times. A clone one base away is much larger, so this may be a read error. The chain uses TRBV10-2 and TRBJ2-6; either TRBD1 or TRBD2 may fit D (6 bases each). Looked up from germline, CDR1 is WSHSY and CDR2 is SAAADI. The CDR3 is 13 residues long. The V and J ends lost 8 bases and 2 bases respectively, with 7 bases between them. Here the CDR3 reads CASRGPGANVLTF. The CDR3 region has the DNA TGCGCCAGCCGGGGGCCTGGGGCCAACGTCCTGACTTTC.

This clonotype has a handful of counts. The rearrangement uses TRBV11-2 and TRBJ2-1; 9 bases agree with TRBD2. CDR3 length equals 15 residues. J gave up 2 bases and V 5 bases, and 4 bases lay outside the gene matches. Germline assignment: CDR1 SGHAT and CDR2 FQNNGV. CDR3 amino acids: CASSRSGGTYNEQFF. Here the CDR3 DNA reads TGTGCCAGCAGCAGAAGCGGGGGGACCTACAATGAGCAGTTCTTC.

This clonotype was counted ten times or more. The V call is TRBV7-8, the J call TRBJ2-1; 10 bases line up with TRBD2. From germline, CDR1 is SGHVS and CDR2 FQNEAQ. Trimming took 1 base from V and 8 from J; bases not matched to a gene: 5. This CDR3 is 15 amino acids long. In nucleotides, the CDR3 is TGTGCCAGCAGCTTAGATAGCGGGGGGTACGATGAGCAGTTCTTC. Protein sequence: CASSLDSGGYDEQFF.